The sequence of this T cell receptor beta chain was determined in a study of blood T cell repertoires in COVID-19. Study summary: The United States, Italy and Spain were the sources of the acute and convalescent COVID-19 samples. Sources were T cells, B-cell-depleted T cells, or PBMCs; the material itself was cDNA or gDNA.

As handled by the study authors: Reference gene primer amplification yielded estimated nucleated cell counts. Sequencing used immunoSEQ multiplex PCR; TCRdb keeps in-frame clones, though not all of them. V and J calls and clone size are as listed in that table; D and trimming were resolved from the DNA. The table records around 340,000 clones, less than 90% of them present only once. Seattle cases were enrolled at active infection and followed longitudinally. The V and J ends lost 8 bases and 5 bases, in that order; junction bases with no gene match: 8. Germline CDR1 reads GTSNPN; CDR2 reads SVGIG (reference sequence). The CDR3 extends over 13 amino acids.

The clonotype comes from a woman aged 55-69 years with COVID-19, enrolled during active disease. Sequenced input: peripheral blood. The chain joins TRBV30 to TRBJ2-1, with 8 bases matching TRBD2. The CDR3 reads CARRRGANNEQFF. In DNA, the CDR3 is TGTGCCCGTCGGCGGGGGGCCAACAATGAGCAGTTCTTC.